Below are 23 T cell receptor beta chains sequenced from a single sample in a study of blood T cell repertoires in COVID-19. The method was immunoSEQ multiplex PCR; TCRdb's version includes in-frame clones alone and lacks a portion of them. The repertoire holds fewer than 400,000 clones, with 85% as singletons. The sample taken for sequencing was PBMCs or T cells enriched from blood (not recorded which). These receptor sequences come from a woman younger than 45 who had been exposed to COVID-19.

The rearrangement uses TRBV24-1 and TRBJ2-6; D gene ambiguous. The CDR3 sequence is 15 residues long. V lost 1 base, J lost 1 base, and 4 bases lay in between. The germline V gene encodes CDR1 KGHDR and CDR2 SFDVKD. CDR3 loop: CATSDFRSGANVLTF. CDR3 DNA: TGTGCCACCAGTGATTTCAGGTCTGGGGCCAACGTCCTGACTTTC.

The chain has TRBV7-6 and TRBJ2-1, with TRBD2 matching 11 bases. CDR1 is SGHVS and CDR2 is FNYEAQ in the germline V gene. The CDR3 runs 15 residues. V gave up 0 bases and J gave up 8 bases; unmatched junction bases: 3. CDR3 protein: CASSLALAGGHEQFF. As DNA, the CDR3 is TGTGCCAGCAGCTTAGCCCTAGCGGGAGGACATGAGCAGTTCTTC.

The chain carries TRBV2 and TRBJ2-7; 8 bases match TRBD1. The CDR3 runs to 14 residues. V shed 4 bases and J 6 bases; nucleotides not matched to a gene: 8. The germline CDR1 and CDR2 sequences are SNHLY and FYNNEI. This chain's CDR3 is CASSVTGGSREQYF. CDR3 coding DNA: TGTGCCAGCAGTGTCACAGGGGGTTCGCGCGAGCAGTACTTC.

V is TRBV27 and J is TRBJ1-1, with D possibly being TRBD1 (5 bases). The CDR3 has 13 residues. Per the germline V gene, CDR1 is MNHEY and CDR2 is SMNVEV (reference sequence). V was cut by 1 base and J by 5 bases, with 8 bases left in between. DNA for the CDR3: TGTGCCAGCAGTTTATTAGGGGTTACTGAAGCTTTCTTT. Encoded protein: CASSLLGVTEAFF.

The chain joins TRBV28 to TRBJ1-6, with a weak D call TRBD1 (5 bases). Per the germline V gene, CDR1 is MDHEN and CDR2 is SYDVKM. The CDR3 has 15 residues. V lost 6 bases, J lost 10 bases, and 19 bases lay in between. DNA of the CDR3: TGTGCCAGCAGGGGGACTTCCAACCTAGGCTCACCCCTCCACTTT. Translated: CASRGTSNLGSPLHF.

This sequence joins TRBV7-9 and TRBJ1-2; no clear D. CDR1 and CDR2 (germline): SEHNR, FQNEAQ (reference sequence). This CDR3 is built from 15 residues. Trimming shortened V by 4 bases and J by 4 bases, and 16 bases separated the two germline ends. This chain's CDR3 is CASSSRDGEIYGYTF. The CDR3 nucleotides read TGTGCCAGCAGCTCCCGGGATGGGGAGATCTATGGCTACACCTTC.

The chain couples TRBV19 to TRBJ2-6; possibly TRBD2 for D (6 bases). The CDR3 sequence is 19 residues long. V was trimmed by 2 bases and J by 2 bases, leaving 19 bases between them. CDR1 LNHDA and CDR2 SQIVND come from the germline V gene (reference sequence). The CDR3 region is CASSINGGSGQTGANVLTF. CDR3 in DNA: TGTGCCAGTAGTATAAATGGGGGGAGTGGCCAAACTGGGGCCAACGTCCTGACTTTC. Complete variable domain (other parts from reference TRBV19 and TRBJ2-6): DGGITQSPKYLFRKEGQNVTLSCEQNLNHDAMYWYRQDPGQGLRLIYYSQIVNDFQKGDIAEGYSVSREKKESFPLTVTSAQKNPTAFYLCASSINGGSGQTGANVLTFGAGSRLTVL.

CDR3 bases: TGTGCCAGCAGCTTAGGGACAAGTATATATGGCTACACCTTC. Amino acids: CASSLGTSIYGYTF. This chain uses TRBV7-9 with TRBJ1-2, with TRBD1 as a possible D gene (5 bases). The V end lost 1 base, the J end lost 5 bases, and 11 bases lay between the germline ends. Germline CDR1 reads SEHNR; CDR2 reads FQNEAQ (reference sequence). The CDR3 length is 14 residues. Looking up the rest from reference TRBV7-9 and TRBJ1-2 gives the full variable domain: DTGVSQNPRHKITKRGQNVTFRCDPISEHNRLYWYRQTLGQGPEFLTYFQNEAQLEKSRLLSDRFSAERPKGSFSTLEIQRTEQGDSAMYLCASSLGTSIYGYTFGSGTRLTVV.

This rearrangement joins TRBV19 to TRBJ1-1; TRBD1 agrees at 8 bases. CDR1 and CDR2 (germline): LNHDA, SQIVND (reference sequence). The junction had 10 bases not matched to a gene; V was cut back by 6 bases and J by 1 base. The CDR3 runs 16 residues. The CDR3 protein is CASSTDRDDGNTEAFF. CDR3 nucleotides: TGTGCCAGTAGCACGGACAGGGATGATGGGAACACTGAAGCTTTCTTT.

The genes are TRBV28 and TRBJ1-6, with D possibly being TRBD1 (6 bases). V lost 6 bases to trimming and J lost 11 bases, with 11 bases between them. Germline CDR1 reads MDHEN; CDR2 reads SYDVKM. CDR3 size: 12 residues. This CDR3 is CASSKWTAPLHF. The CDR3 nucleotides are TGTGCCAGCAGCAAGTGGACAGCACCCCTCCACTTT.

The CDR3 reads CASSDGGGGMNTEAFF. The CDR3 bases are TGCGCCAGCAGTGATGGCGGGGGAGGAATGAACACTGAAGCTTTCTTT. V is TRBV10-1 and J is TRBJ1-1; D might be TRBD1 (5 bases). Trimming took 3 bases from V and 0 from J, leaving 14 bases between them. CDR3 size: 16 residues. Germline V gives CDR1 WNHNN, CDR2 SYGVQD (reference sequence).

The CDR3 here is CASSGGHLNYGYTF. CDR3 nucleotide sequence: TGTGCCAGCAGTGGGGGACACCTTAACTATGGCTACACCTTC. This chain uses TRBV28 with TRBJ1-2, with D perhaps matching TRBD1 (6 bases). Germline CDR1 reads MDHEN; CDR2 reads SYDVKM. V lost 5 bases and J 1 base, leaving 11 bases between the germline ends. This CDR3 is 14 amino acids long.

CDR3: CASSSTGGNEQFF. DNA for the CDR3: TGTGCCAGCAGCTCTACAGGGGGAAATGAGCAGTTCTTC. The rearrangement links TRBV7-3 to TRBJ2-1, with 8 bases identical to TRBD1. V dropped 4 bases and J dropped 7; count of bases not matched to a gene: 3. CDR3 length: 13 residues. Germline assignment: CDR1 SGHTA and CDR2 FQGTGA. The variable domain in full, completed from reference TRBV7-3 and TRBJ2-1, reads GAGVSQTPSNKVTEKGKYVELRCDPISGHTALYWYRQSLGQGPEFLIYFQGTGAADDSGLPNDRFFAVRPEGSVSTLKIQRTERGDSAVYLCASSSTGGNEQFFGPGTRLTVL.

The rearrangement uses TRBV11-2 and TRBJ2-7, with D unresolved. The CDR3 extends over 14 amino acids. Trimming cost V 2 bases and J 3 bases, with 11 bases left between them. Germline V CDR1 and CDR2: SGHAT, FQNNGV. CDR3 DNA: TGTGCCAGCAGCTTAAGTACGGGTAACTACGAGCAGTACTTC. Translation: CASSLSTGNYEQYF.

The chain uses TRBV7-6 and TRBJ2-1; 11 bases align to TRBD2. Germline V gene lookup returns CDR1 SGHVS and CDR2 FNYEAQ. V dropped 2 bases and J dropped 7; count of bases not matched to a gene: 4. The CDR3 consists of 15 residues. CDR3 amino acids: CASSLSRLAGNEQFF. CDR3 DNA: TGTGCCAGCAGCTTAAGTAGACTAGCGGGAAATGAGCAGTTCTTC. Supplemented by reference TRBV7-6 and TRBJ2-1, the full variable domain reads GAGVSQSPRYKVTKRGQDVALRCDPISGHVSLYWYRQALGQGPEFLTYFNYEAQQDKSGLPNDRFSAERPEGSISTLTIQRTEQRDSAMYRCASSLSRLAGNEQFFGPGTRLTVL.

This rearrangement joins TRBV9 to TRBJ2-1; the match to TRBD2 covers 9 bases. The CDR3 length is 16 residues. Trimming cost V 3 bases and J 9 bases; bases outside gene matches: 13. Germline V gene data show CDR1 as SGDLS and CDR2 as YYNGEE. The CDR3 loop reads CASSATVAGVNGEQFF. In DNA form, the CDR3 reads TGTGCCAGCAGCGCCACCGTAGCGGGAGTGAACGGTGAGCAGTTCTTC.

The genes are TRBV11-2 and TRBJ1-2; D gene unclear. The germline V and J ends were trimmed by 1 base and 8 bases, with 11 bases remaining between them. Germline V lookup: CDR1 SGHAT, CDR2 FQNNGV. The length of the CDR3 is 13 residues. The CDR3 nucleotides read TGTGCCAGCAGCTTAGTTAATACTTTCGGCTACACCTTC. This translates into CASSLVNTFGYTF.

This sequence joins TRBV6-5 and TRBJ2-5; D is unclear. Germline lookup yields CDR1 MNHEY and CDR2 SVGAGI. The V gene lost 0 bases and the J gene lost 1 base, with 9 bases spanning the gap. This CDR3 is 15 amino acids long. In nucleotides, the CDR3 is TGTGCCAGCAGTTACTCGTCCAGGATCCAAGAGACCCAGTACTTC. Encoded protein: CASSYSSRIQETQYF.

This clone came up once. CDR3 sequence (DNA): TGTGCCAGCAGCCGGGACAGGGGGTCGTACAATGAGCAGTTCTTC. This translates into CASSRDRGSYNEQFF. The chain couples TRBV3-1 (or the pseudogene TRBV3-2) to TRBJ2-1; 11 nucleotides match TRBD1. The trim removed 4 bases at V and 4 bases at J, leaving 3 bases unmatched. Germline V CDR1 and CDR2: LGHDT, YNNKEL (reference sequence). The CDR3 totals 15 residues.

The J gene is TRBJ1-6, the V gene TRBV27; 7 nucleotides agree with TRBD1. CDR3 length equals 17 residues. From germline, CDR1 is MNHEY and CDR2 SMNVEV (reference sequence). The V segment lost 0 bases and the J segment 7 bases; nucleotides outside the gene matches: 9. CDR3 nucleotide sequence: TGTGCCAGCAGTTTATCGGGCAGGGGGGCGTTAAATTCACCCCTCCACTTT. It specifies CASSLSGRGALNSPLHF.

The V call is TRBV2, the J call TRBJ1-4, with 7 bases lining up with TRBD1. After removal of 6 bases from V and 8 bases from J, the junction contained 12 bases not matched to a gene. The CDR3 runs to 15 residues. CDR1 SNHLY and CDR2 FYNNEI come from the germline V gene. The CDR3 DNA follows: TGTGCCAGCAGCCCAAGCGACAGGGTAGGGGAAAAACTGTTTTTT. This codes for CASSPSDRVGEKLFF.

The CDR3 DNA is TGTGCCAGCAGGCGATGGGCAGGGTCCTACGAGCAGTACTTC. It encodes CASRRWAGSYEQYF. The gene calls are TRBV28 and TRBJ2-7; tentatively, D is TRBD1 (5 bases). Trimming removed 6 bases at V and 1 base at J, with 13 bases between. Germline loops: CDR1 MDHEN, CDR2 SYDVKM. This CDR3 comprises 14 residues.

The CDR3 region has the DNA TGTGCCAGCAGCTTAGTGGGACAGGGGGAGGCTTTCTTT. Translation gives CASSLVGQGEAFF. The V and J genes are TRBV11-2 and TRBJ1-1, with TRBD1 identical over 11 bases. The J segment lost 11 bases and the V segment lost 1 base, leaving 3 bases of the junction unmatched. Germline CDR1 is SGHAT and CDR2 is FQNNGV. The CDR3 covers 13 residues.